This TCR beta chain was sequenced during a study of cytomegalovirus exposure and HLA in healthy donors. Germline-derived CDR1 and CDR2 are SGDLS and YYNGEE. The CDR3 length is 14 residues. Trimming pared 4 bases from V and 7 bases from J, leaving 15 bases between. Assay: immunoSEQ multiplex PCR; the TCRdb copy retains only in-frame clones and omits some. The sample has under 150,000 clones, about 86% seen once. Broader study findings: Most observed TCR sequences were rare, whereas some public TCRs were detected in many donors.

As regards this clone: Its antigen remains unidentified.

The sequence was collected from a woman aged 18-30 years in good health and CMV-seropositive. The chain combines TRBV9 with TRBJ2-1; D may be TRBD1 (6 bases). The sequenced sample consisted of PBMCs. CDR3 sequence: CASSTQGIGNEQFF. The CDR3 DNA is TGTGCCAGCAGCACACAGGGAATCGGAAATGAGCAGTTCTTC.